This T cell receptor (beta chain) was documented in a study of CD8 T cells in ankylosing spondylitis. On this clonotype: Its antigen is unidentified.

Germline CDR1 reads LGHDT; CDR2 reads YNNKEL (reference sequence). V was pared by 1 base and J by 0 bases, with 18 bases of the junction left unmatched. The CDR3 has 21 residues. TCRdb redid the calling of the 5' RACE reads with MiXCR, one entry per CDR3 protein. The table records around 440,000 distinct CDR3 sequences, 15% to 20% of them present only once. General study points: Enrichment of disease-linked clones was reportedly significant in matched ankylosing spondylitis synovial fluid. A TCR beta motif made of fewer than ten highly homologous variants seemed typical of ankylosing spondylitis blood.

The chain links TRBV3-1 to TRBJ2-1, with 7 bases aligning to TRBD2. The sequence derives from a male donor with ankylosing spondylitis. Material for sequencing was blood, either unsorted or a sorted T cell fraction (not recorded which). CDR3 sequence (DNA): TGTGCCAGCAGCCAAGGGTTTGGGGGTGCGGGAGCCCTCAGCTCCTACAATGAGCAGTTCTTC. Translation gives CASSQGFGGAGALSSYNEQFF.